Each of the 19 T cell receptor beta chains below was sequenced from the same sample in a study of brain T cells in children with intractable seizures. Sequencing was performed with immunoSEQ multiplex PCR; in TCRdb, only in-frame clones are kept and a portion is missing. The sample lists roughly 80,000 clones, about 90% seen once, with approximately 25% in the top ten. Sequenced material: peripheral blood, taken at surgery. The receptors originated from a girl aged 2-10 years with Rasmussen encephalitis and intractable seizures.

The chain employs TRBV14 and TRBJ2-1, with a possible D match to TRBD1 (6 bases). This CDR3 region has 19 residues. CDR1 and CDR2 (germline): SGHDN, FVKESK. The ends were cut back, 2 bases at V and 0 bases at J, with 20 bases in the middle. The CDR3 spells CASSQLLPRGDSSYNEQFF. For the CDR3, the DNA is TGTGCCAGCAGCCAACTCCTCCCCAGGGGCGACAGCTCCTACAATGAGCAGTTCTTC.

V gene TRBV30 combines with J gene TRBJ1-4, with a tentative D call TRBD1 (6 bases). This CDR3 comprises 14 residues. Trimming took 0 bases from V and 2 from J, leaving 7 bases between them. Germline V gives CDR1 GTSNPN, CDR2 SVGIG (reference sequence). The CDR3 nucleotides read TGTGCCTGGAGTGTGGGGGCGACTAATGAAAAACTGTTTTTT. This encodes CAWSVGATNEKLFF.

CDR3 coding DNA: TGTGCCACCAGGCGGTGGACAGGGCGAGACAATGAGCAGTTCTTC. Its translation: CATRRWTGRDNEQFF. J is TRBJ2-1 and V is TRBV24-1; 8 positions agree with TRBD1. The CDR3 consists of 15 residues. The junction had 9 bases not matched to a gene; V was cut back by 7 bases and J by 5 bases. Germline-derived CDR1 and CDR2 are KGHDR and SFDVKD.

The V and J genes are TRBV9 and TRBJ1-5; unclear D gene. From germline, CDR1 is SGDLS and CDR2 YYNGEE. The V end lost 0 bases, the J end lost 3 bases, and 10 bases lay between the germline ends. The CDR3 has 15 amino acids. The CDR3 reads CASSVGELLNQPQHF. In DNA, the CDR3 is TGTGCCAGCAGCGTAGGAGAATTACTCAATCAGCCCCAGCATTTT.

The rearrangement links TRBV6-4 to TRBJ1-2, with a tentative D call TRBD1 (5 bases). CDR1 is MRHNA, CDR2 SNTAGT, per germline. CDR3 length: 14 residues. V was pared by 10 bases and J by 5 bases, with 20 bases between. The chain's CDR3 is CATPGGGEGYGYTF. The DNA for the CDR3 is TGTGCCACCCCGGGGGGAGGGGAGGGTTATGGCTACACCTTC.

The chain links TRBV29-1 to TRBJ2-2, with D maybe TRBD2 (6 bases). The CDR3 totals 11 residues. The V and J ends lost 4 bases and 6 bases respectively, with 6 bases between them. Per the germline V gene, CDR1 is SQVTM and CDR2 is ANQGSEA. CDR3 loop: CSVGGAGELFF. In DNA, the CDR3 is TGCAGCGTTGGGGGGGCCGGGGAGCTGTTTTTT.

This chain uses TRBV10-1 with TRBJ2-7; 12 bases line up with TRBD2. This CDR3 is 15 amino acids long. V lost 6 bases to trimming and J lost 2 bases; unmatched junction nucleotides: 5. Germline V lookup: CDR1 WNHNN, CDR2 SYGVQD (reference sequence). The CDR3 coding sequence is TGCGCCAGCAGGGGGACTAGCGGGCATACCTACGAGCAGTACTTC. Protein product: CASRGTSGHTYEQYF.

The genes are TRBV19 and TRBJ2-1; possibly TRBD1 for D (6 bases). Trimming left V 6 bases short and J 4 bases short, with 16 bases between. The germline V gene encodes CDR1 LNHDA and CDR2 SQIVND (reference sequence). This CDR3 has 15 residues. CDR3 residues: CASSATGFRYNEQFF. In DNA, the CDR3 is TGTGCCAGTAGCGCTACAGGGTTCCGGTACAATGAGCAGTTCTTC. The complete variable domain, with remaining parts taken from reference TRBV19 and TRBJ2-1, reads DGGITQSPKYLFRKEGQNVTLSCEQNLNHDAMYWYRQDPGQGLRLIYYSQIVNDFQKGDIAEGYSVSREKKESFPLTVTSAQKNPTAFYLCASSATGFRYNEQFFGPGTRLTVL.

The J gene is TRBJ1-3, the V gene TRBV6-6; the D is unclear. Germline CDR1 MNHNY, CDR2 SVGAGI (reference sequence). The CDR3 consists of 13 residues. Trimming cost V 6 bases and J 4 bases, with 10 bases left between them. The CDR3, as DNA: TGTGCCAGCAGACAACGCGCCGGAAACACCATATATTTT. Protein: CASRQRAGNTIYF.

V gene TRBV27 combines with J gene TRBJ1-6, with a possible D match to TRBD1 (5 bases). Germline CDR1 and CDR2: MNHEY and SMNVEV (reference sequence). This CDR3 contains 16 residues. V was shortened by 5 bases and J by 6 bases, with 17 bases between the two germline ends. CDR3 sequence reads: CASSPIRGVSNSPLHF. As DNA, the CDR3 is TGTGCCAGCAGTCCGATTAGGGGAGTTAGTAATTCACCCCTCCACTTT.

The V and J genes are TRBV6-2 or TRBV6-3 and TRBJ2-7, with a possible D match to TRBD2 (5 bases). CDR1 MNHEY and CDR2 SVGEGT come from the germline V gene. Trimming took 2 bases from V and 3 from J, leaving 5 bases between them. The CDR3 is 12 amino acids. Here the CDR3 reads CASSYRGYEQYF. As DNA, the CDR3 is TGTGCCAGCAGTTACCGGGGCTACGAGCAGTACTTC.

The J gene is TRBJ2-1, the V gene TRBV2; D remains ambiguous. The CDR3 is made up of 15 amino acids. The germline V gene has CDR1 SNHLY and CDR2 FYNNEI. V was pared by 5 bases and J by 1 base, with 12 bases between. The CDR3 reads CASSSGPASYNEQFF. CDR3 nucleotide sequence: TGTGCCAGCAGTTCGGGCCCTGCGTCCTACAATGAGCAGTTCTTC.

J is TRBJ1-2 and V is TRBV28; D not certain. In germline, CDR1 is MDHEN, CDR2 SYDVKM. This CDR3 has 13 amino acids. V was shortened by 8 bases and J by 8 bases, with 18 bases between the two germline ends. This CDR3 is CASFSEGLVGYTF. Here the CDR3 DNA reads TGTGCCAGCTTTAGCGAGGGATTAGTAGGCTACACCTTC.

This clone has only a few counts. V is TRBV14 and J is TRBJ1-3, with D unresolved. The CDR3 extends over 15 amino acids. The V end was cut by 1 base, the J end by 3 bases, with 10 bases between. The V gene's germline CDR1 is SGHDN and CDR2 FVKESK. CDR3 amino acids: CASSQAYFLGNTIYF. The CDR3 DNA sequence: TGTGCCAGCAGCCAAGCGTACTTTCTTGGAAACACCATATATTTT. The full variable domain, in which reference TRBV14 and TRBJ1-3 provide the parts outside the CDR3, is EAGVTQFPSHSVIEKGQTVTLRCDPISGHDNLYWYRRVMGKEIKFLLHFVKESKQDESGMPNNRFLAERTGGTYSTLKVQPAELEDSGVYFCASSQAYFLGNTIYFGEGSWLTVV.

The chain is built from TRBV14 and TRBJ1-2; no reliable D call. Germline loops: CDR1 SGHDN, CDR2 FVKESK. V was shortened by 0 bases and J by 4 bases, with 9 bases between the two germline ends. The CDR3 has 14 residues. The CDR3, as DNA: TGTGCCAGCAGCCAAGAGGGAAGGAGCTATGGCTACACCTTC. Translating it yields CASSQEGRSYGYTF.

The chain combines TRBV10-1 with TRBJ2-7; D is possibly TRBD2 (6 bases). This CDR3 is built from 16 residues. CDR1 WNHNN and CDR2 SYGVQD come from the germline V gene (reference sequence). Trimming left V 0 bases short and J 3 bases short, with 15 bases between. The CDR3 sequence: CASSESTAAGNYEQYF. CDR3 DNA: TGCGCCAGCAGTGAGTCGACGGCTGCGGGGAACTACGAGCAGTACTTC.

J is TRBJ1-1 and V is TRBV12-3 or TRBV12-4; 7 bases map to TRBD1. The J segment lost 7 bases and the V segment lost 7 bases, leaving 9 bases of the junction unmatched. The CDR3 spans 13 residues. In DNA, the CDR3 is TGTGCCAGCACCCTTAGAGGGGGCGGTGAAGCTTTCTTT. It is translated as CASTLRGGGEAFF.

The rearrangement uses TRBV27 and TRBJ1-1; D unclear. The V gene's germline CDR1 is MNHEY and CDR2 SMNVEV (reference sequence). This CDR3 is 14 amino acids long. V was pared by 3 bases and J by 0 bases, with 8 bases between. In DNA form, the CDR3 reads TGTGCCAGCAGTTTGGCGGGGTTGAACACTGAAGCTTTCTTT. Translation gives CASSLAGLNTEAFF.

The chain couples TRBV5-4 to TRBJ2-3; TRBD2 aligns across 7 bases. The junction had 6 bases not matched to a gene; V was cut back by 3 bases and J by 5 bases. The CDR3 length is 14 residues. Germline lookup yields CDR1 SGHNT and CDR2 YYREEE (reference sequence). CDR3 nucleotide sequence: TGTGCCAGCAGCTCCGGGGGGACCGGAGATACGCAGTATTTT. This sequence encodes CASSSGGTGDTQYF.